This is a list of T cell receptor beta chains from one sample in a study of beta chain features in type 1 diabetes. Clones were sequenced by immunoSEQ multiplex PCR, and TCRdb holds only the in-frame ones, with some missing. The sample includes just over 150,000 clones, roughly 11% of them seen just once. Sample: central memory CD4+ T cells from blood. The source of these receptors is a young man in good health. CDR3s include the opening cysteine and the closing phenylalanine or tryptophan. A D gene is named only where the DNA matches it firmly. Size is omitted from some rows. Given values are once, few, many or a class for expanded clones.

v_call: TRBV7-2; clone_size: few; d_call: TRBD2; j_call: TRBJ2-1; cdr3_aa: CASSTWTSGRGNEQFF; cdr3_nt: TGTGCCAGCAGCACGTGGACTAGCGGGAGAGGAAATGAGCAGTTCTTC
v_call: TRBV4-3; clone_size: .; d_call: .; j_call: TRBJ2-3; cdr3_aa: CASSPGGKATQYF; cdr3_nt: TGCGCCAGCAGCCCAGGAGGGAAAGCGACGCAGTATTTT
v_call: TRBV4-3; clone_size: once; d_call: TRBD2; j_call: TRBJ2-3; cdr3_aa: CASSLLKPGGRADTQYF; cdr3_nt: TGCGCCAGCAGCCTCCTTAAGCCGGGAGGGAGGGCAGATACGCAGTATTTT
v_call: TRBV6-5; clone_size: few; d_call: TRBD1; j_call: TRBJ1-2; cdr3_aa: CASSYSGQDGYTF; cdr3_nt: TGTGCCAGCAGTTACTCAGGACAGGATGGCTACACCTTC
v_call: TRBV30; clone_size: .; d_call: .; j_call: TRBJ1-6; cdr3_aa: CAWSTMGSPLHF; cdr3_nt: TGTGCCTGGAGCACGATGGGTTCACCCCTCCACTTT
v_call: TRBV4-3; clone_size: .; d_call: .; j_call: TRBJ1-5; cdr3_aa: CASSQGPGSQPQHF; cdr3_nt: TGCGCCAGCAGCCAAGGGCCAGGGAGTCAGCCCCAGCATTTT
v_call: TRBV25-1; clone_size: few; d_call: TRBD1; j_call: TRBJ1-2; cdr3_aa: CASSERTGKDYGYTF; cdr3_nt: TGTGCCAGCAGTGAGCGGACAGGGAAGGACTATGGCTACACCTTC
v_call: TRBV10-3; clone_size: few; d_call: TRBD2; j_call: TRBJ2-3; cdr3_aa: CAIRSTSGEPDTQYF; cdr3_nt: TGTGCCATCAGATCGACTAGCGGGGAGCCAGATACGCAGTATTTT
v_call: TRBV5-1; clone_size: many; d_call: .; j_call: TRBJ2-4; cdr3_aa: CASSPGNIQYF; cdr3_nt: TGCGCCAGCAGCCCGGGGAACATTCAGTACTTC
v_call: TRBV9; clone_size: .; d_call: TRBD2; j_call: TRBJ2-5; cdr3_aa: CASSAGGSWLETQYF; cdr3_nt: TGTGCCAGCAGCGCGGGGGGTTCCTGGCTGGAGACCCAGTACTTC